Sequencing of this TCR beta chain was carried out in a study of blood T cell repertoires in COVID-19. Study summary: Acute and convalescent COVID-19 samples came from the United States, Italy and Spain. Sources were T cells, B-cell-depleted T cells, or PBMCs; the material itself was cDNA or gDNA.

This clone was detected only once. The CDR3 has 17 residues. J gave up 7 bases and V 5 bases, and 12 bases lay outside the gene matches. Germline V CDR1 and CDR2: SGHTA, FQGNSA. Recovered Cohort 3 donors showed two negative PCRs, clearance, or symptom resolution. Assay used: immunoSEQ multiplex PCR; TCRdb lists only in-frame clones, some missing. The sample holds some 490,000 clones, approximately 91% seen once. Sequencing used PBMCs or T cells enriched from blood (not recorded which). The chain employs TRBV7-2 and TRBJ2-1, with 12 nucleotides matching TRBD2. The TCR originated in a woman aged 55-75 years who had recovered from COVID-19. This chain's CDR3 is CASSPRASGGVSNEQFF. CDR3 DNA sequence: TGTGCCAGCAGCCCCCGGGCTAGCGGGGGGGTTTCTAATGAGCAGTTCTTC.